Below are 19 T cell receptor beta chains sequenced from a single sample in a study of T cell responses to AZD1222 COVID-19 vaccine. Clones were read by immunoSEQ multiplex PCR, and TCRdb kept only the in-frame ones, dropping some. The sample has about 180,000 clones, 70% to 90% seen once. Source: peripheral blood, taken on day 0 of AZD1222 vaccination. These receptors originate from an adult in good health.

J is TRBJ2-7 and V is TRBV5-6; D call uncertain. Germline V gives CDR1 SGHDT, CDR2 YYEEEE. The V end lost 1 base, the J end lost 2 bases, and 13 bases lay between the germline ends. This CDR3 is 15 amino acids long. CDR3 nucleotide sequence: TGTGCCAGCAGCTTGAGAGGTGGTTTTCCCTACGAGCAGTACTTC. Amino acids: CASSLRGGFPYEQYF.

This chain uses TRBV14 with TRBJ2-1; no clear D gene. The CDR3 totals 15 residues. The germline V gene has CDR1 SGHDN and CDR2 FVKESK. V gave up 2 bases and J gave up 9 bases, with 17 bases separating them. The CDR3 spells CASSQSRGQFPEQFF. DNA for the CDR3: TGTGCCAGCAGCCAAAGCCGAGGCCAGTTCCCTGAGCAGTTCTTC.

CDR3 DNA: TGCAGCGTTGAGACAGGGCAAAGGGACTATGGCTACACCTTC. As protein: CSVETGQRDYGYTF. The V gene is TRBV29-1, the J gene TRBJ1-2; 7 bases are a match to TRBD1. V was pared by 3 bases and J by 3 bases, with 7 bases of the junction left unmatched. The CDR3 is made up of 14 amino acids. Germline loops: CDR1 SQVTM, CDR2 ANQGSEA.

The J gene is TRBJ2-5, the V gene TRBV11-2; D gene uncertain. Deletions cut 0 bases from V and 2 bases from J, with 4 bases between. This CDR3 region has 13 residues. Per the germline V gene, CDR1 is SGHAT and CDR2 is FQNNGV. The CDR3 loop is CASSLDRQETQYF. CDR3 in DNA: TGTGCCAGCAGCTTAGACAGACAAGAGACCCAGTACTTC. The variable domain in full, completed from reference TRBV11-2 and TRBJ2-5, reads EAGVAQSPRYKIIEKRQSVAFWCNPISGHATLYWYQQILGQGPKLLIQFQNNGVVDDSQLPKDRFSAERLKGVDSTLKIQPAKLEDSAVYLCASSLDRQETQYFGPGTRLLVL.

The chain joins TRBV6-5 to TRBJ2-7; D gene unclear. Trimming pared 7 bases from V and 1 base from J, leaving 14 bases between. Germline CDR1 reads MNHEY; CDR2 reads SVGAGI. The CDR3 is made up of 14 amino acids. The CDR3 nucleotides are TGTGCCAGCATCCCGACGGGTTTGTCCTACGAGCAGTACTTC. This sequence encodes CASIPTGLSYEQYF.

This chain links TRBV7-6 with TRBJ1-2; perhaps TRBD1 as D (6 bases). From germline, CDR1 is SGHVS and CDR2 FNYEAQ. The CDR3 covers 14 residues. Deletions cut 2 bases from V and 8 bases from J, with 15 bases between. CDR3 nucleotides: TGTGCCAGCAGCTTACAGGGAGGGGGTATGGGCTACACCTTC. Residues: CASSLQGGGMGYTF.

This clone appeared once. The rearrangement links TRBV29-1 to TRBJ1-1; D is perhaps TRBD1 (6 bases). Germline loops: CDR1 SQVTM, CDR2 ANQGSEA. The CDR3 has 12 residues. Trimming stripped 7 bases from V and 2 bases from J, with 11 bases between. The CDR3 DNA sequence: TGCAGCGCCTCACAGGGTAACACTGAAGCTTTCTTT. Translated: CSASQGNTEAFF.

The chain has TRBV4-1 and TRBJ1-2, with D tentatively TRBD1 (5 bases). Trimming stripped 0 bases from V and 3 bases from J, with 17 bases between. Germline CDR1 is MGHRA and CDR2 is YSYEKL. The CDR3 runs to 17 residues. Written as DNA, the CDR3 is TGCGCCAGCAGCCAAGACGAATATCAAGGGACGGACTATGGCTACACCTTC. Translating it yields CASSQDEYQGTDYGYTF.

In this sample, this clone turned up once. This sequence joins TRBV24-1 and TRBJ2-7, with a possible D match to TRBD1 (6 bases). Trimming left V 4 bases short and J 5 bases short, with 17 bases between. The germline gives CDR1 KGHDR, CDR2 SFDVKD. CDR3 length equals 15 residues. CDR3 sequence reads: CATSDPTGISDEQYF. In DNA form, the CDR3 reads TGTGCCACCAGTGACCCGACAGGAATCAGCGACGAGCAGTACTTC.

The V and J genes are TRBV30 and TRBJ2-2; TRBD2 aligns across 7 bases. The length of the CDR3 is 14 residues. Germline-derived CDR1 and CDR2 are GTSNPN and SVGIG (reference sequence). Trimming cost V 3 bases and J 1 base; bases outside gene matches: 2. This chain's CDR3 is CAWRGLQNTGELFF. In DNA form, the CDR3 reads TGTGCCTGGAGGGGACTACAGAACACCGGGGAGCTGTTTTTT.

This clone turned up a few times. The chain joins TRBV12-3 or TRBV12-4 to TRBJ2-1, with D perhaps matching TRBD1 (6 bases). This CDR3 comprises 13 residues. V was clipped by 6 bases and J by 7 bases, with 13 bases between them. The CDR3 DNA follows: TGTGCCAGCAGACGACTGGACAGTAATGAGCAGTTCTTC. It translates to CASRRLDSNEQFF.

Comment on this clone: At the DNA level, this CDR3 is encoded by other sequences in the same sample as well. The rearrangement joins TRBV24-1 to TRBJ1-5, with D uncertain. The CDR3 totals 12 residues. Trimming removed 3 bases from V and 5 bases from J, with 4 bases in between. The germline CDR1 and CDR2 sequences are KGHDR and SFDVKD. The CDR3 DNA sequence: TGTGCCACCAGTGATCAGGATCAGCCCCAGCATTTT. It yields the protein CATSDQDQPQHF.

CDR3: CASSPRSHTEAFF. CDR3 nucleotide sequence: TGTGCCAGCAGTCCCAGAAGTCACACTGAAGCTTTCTTT. V is TRBV6-5 and J is TRBJ1-1; D is unclear. V lost 5 bases and J 3 bases, leaving 10 bases between the germline ends. The CDR3 has 13 amino acids. Germline V CDR1 and CDR2: MNHEY, SVGAGI.

J is TRBJ2-1 and V is TRBV9; TRBD1 agrees at 8 bases. V shed 7 bases and J 6 bases; nucleotides not matched to a gene: 9. Germline lookup yields CDR1 SGDLS and CDR2 YYNGEE. The CDR3 length is 14 residues. CDR3 residues: CASGDRGLPNEQFF. The CDR3 DNA is TGTGCCAGCGGAGACAGGGGATTACCCAATGAGCAGTTCTTC.

CDR3 region: CASSLGGQAEAFF. The CDR3, as DNA: TGTGCCAGCAGCTTAGGGGGGCAGGCTGAAGCTTTCTTT. V is TRBV5-6 and J is TRBJ1-1; maybe TRBD1 (6 bases). The CDR3 extends over 13 amino acids. The V and J ends lost 2 bases and 6 bases respectively, with 11 bases between them. Germline V lookup: CDR1 SGHDT, CDR2 YYEEEE.

The chain employs TRBV27 and TRBJ2-3; D is uncertain. V was shortened by 5 bases and J by 4 bases, with 13 bases between the two germline ends. The germline CDR1 and CDR2 sequences are MNHEY and SMNVEV (reference sequence). This CDR3 contains 14 residues. The CDR3 nucleotides read TGTGCCAGCAGTCCCGACTGGATCTCAGATACGCAGTATTTT. Translation: CASSPDWISDTQYF.

This chain links TRBV30 with TRBJ1-3; no definite D call. Deletions cut 4 bases from V and 3 bases from J, with 16 bases between. CDR3 size: 15 residues. Germline V gene lookup returns CDR1 GTSNPN and CDR2 SVGIG (reference sequence). The CDR3 coding sequence is TGTGCCTGGAATTTTGTCCCAAAGAGTGGAAACACCATATATTTT. Protein: CAWNFVPKSGNTIYF.

The CDR3 nucleotides are TGCGCCAGCAGCTTGGCAACAGGGGTACCCACAGATACGCAGTATTTT. It yields the protein CASSLATGVPTDTQYF. This sequence joins TRBV5-1 and TRBJ2-3; 7 nucleotides agree with TRBD1. Germline loops: CDR1 SGHRS, CDR2 YFSETQ. The CDR3 contains 16 residues. Losses at the gene ends were 0 bases for V and 2 bases for J; bases not matched to a gene: 6.

This clone has a handful of counts. This chain connects TRBV5-1 to TRBJ2-7; TRBD1 matches 7 bases. CDR1 is SGHRS and CDR2 is YFSETQ in the germline V gene. The CDR3 is 14 residues long. J lost 2 bases, V lost 0 bases, and 2 bases had no gene match. CDR3 sequence reads: CASSLDRGPYEQYF. The CDR3 nucleotides are TGCGCCAGCAGCTTGGACAGGGGACCCTACGAGCAGTACTTC.